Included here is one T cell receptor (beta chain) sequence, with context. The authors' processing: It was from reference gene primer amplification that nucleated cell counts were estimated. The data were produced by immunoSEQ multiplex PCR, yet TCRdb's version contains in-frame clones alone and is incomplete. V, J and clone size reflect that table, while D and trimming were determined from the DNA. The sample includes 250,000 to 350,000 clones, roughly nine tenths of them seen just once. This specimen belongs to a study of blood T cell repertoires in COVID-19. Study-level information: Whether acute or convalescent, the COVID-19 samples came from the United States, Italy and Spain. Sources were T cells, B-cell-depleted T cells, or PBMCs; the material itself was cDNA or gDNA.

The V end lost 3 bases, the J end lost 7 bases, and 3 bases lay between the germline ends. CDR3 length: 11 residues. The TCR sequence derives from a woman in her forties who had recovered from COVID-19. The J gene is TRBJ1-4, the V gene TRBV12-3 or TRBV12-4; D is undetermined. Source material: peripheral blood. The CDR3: CASSFGEKLFF. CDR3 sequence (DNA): TGTGCCAGCAGTTTCGGTGAAAAACTGTTTTTT.